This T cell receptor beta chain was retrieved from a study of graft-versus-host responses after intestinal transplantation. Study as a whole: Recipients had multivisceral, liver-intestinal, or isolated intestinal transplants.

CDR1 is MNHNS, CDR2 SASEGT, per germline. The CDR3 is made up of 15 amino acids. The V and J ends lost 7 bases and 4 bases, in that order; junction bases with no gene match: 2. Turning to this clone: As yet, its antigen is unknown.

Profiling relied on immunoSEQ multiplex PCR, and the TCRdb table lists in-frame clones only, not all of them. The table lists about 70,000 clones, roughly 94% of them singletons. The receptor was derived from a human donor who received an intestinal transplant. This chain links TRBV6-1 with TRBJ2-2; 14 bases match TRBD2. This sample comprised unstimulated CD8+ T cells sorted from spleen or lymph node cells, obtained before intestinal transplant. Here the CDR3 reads CASKGLAGGTGELFF. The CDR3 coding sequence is TGTGCCAGCAAAGGACTAGCGGGAGGCACCGGGGAGCTGTTTTTT.